The TCR beta chain under discussion was sequenced for a study of T cells in Graves' hyperthyroidism and ophthalmopathy. The germline V gene encodes CDR1 SGHTA and CDR2 FQGNSA. With 5 bases removed from V and 0 bases from J, the gap between germline ends came to 17 bases. CDR3 length: 17 amino acids. There were TCR beta CDR3 regions amplified from RNA transcripts. The primer set for the first-round RT-PCR of the TCR CDR3 was HTBI. Via MiXCR, TCRdb re-called the multiplex PCR reads, giving one row per CDR3 protein. Here the sample spans about 590,000 distinct CDR3 sequences, about a sixth being singletons. Study-wide results and caveats: By a 13 V-J model, ophthalmopathy was set apart from stable hyperthyroidism.

This clonotype was counted at least ten times. As yet, its antigen is unknown. This sequence joins TRBV7-2 and TRBJ1-5, with D possibly matching TRBD1 (5 bases). Sequences were obtained from blood. This TCR was recovered from a woman in her twenties or thirties with Graves' hyperthyroidism. The CDR3 DNA reads TGTGCCAGCAGCCGCCCCAGGGCTGGGGATAGCAATCAGCCCCAGCATTTT. Translating it yields CASSRPRAGDSNQPQHF.